Listed here are 18 T cell receptor beta chains from one sample, sequenced in a study of T-cell memory formation after mild COVID-19. Each CDR3 protein is one row after TCRdb ran MiXCR on the 5' RACE reads. The data show under 700,000 distinct CDR3 sequences, with around 20% seen just once and under 15% held by the top ten. The material sequenced was PBMCs or a T cell subset sorted from them (not recorded which). Receptors were obtained from an adult woman who had mild COVID-19 (a few samples of this study predate the infection). Cell type and time point are not known.

This clonotype was observed a handful of times. The chain has TRBV7-9 and TRBJ2-1; tentative D call: TRBD2 (6 bases). Germline CDR1 and CDR2: SEHNR and FQNEAQ (reference sequence). This CDR3 has 15 amino acids. V gave up 4 bases and J gave up 4 bases, with 14 bases separating them. CDR3 amino acids: CASSSRVADYNEQFF. For the CDR3, the DNA is TGTGCCAGCAGCTCCAGAGTAGCGGATTACAATGAGCAGTTCTTC. The full variable domain, its missing parts supplied by reference TRBV7-9 and TRBJ2-1, is DTGVSQNPRHKITKRGQNVTFRCDPISEHNRLYWYRQTLGQGPEFLTYFQNEAQLEKSRLLSDRFSAERPKGSFSTLEIQRTEQGDSAMYLCASSSRVADYNEQFFGPGTRLTVL.

This clonotype was detected once. The chain links TRBV2 to TRBJ1-6; D is unresolved. Deletions cut 7 bases from V and 0 bases from J, with 10 bases between. The germline CDR1 and CDR2 sequences are SNHLY and FYNNEI. CDR3 size: 15 residues. The CDR3 DNA reads as TGTGCCAGCACTAGGAGTAGCTCCTATAATTCACCCCTCCACTTT. It codes for CASTRSSSYNSPLHF.

The sample holds a few counts of this clonotype. This sequence joins TRBV6-5 and TRBJ2-7; 10 bases align to TRBD1. The J segment lost 7 bases and the V segment lost 5 bases, leaving 11 bases of the junction unmatched. The CDR3 runs to 15 residues. Per the germline V gene, CDR1 is MNHEY and CDR2 is SVGAGI. CDR3 region: CASSPSGQGFWEQYF. As DNA, the CDR3 is TGTGCCAGCAGTCCATCGGGACAGGGGTTTTGGGAGCAGTACTTC.

This clonotype has at least ten counts. The chain links TRBV20-1 to TRBJ2-5; D is tentatively TRBD1 or TRBD2 (5 bases each). The germline V and J ends were trimmed by 5 bases and 5 bases, with 15 bases remaining between them. Per germline, CDR1 DFQATT and CDR2 SNEGSKA (reference sequence). The CDR3 contains 13 residues. In DNA form, the CDR3 reads TGCAGTGCTGTTTGGGGACCCCCGGAGACCCAGTACTTC. Protein sequence: CSAVWGPPETQYF.

This chain connects TRBV23-1 to TRBJ2-7; tentative D call: TRBD1 (5 bases). TRBV23-1 is labeled an ORF, and its function is uncertain. Trimming cost V 0 bases and J 5 bases, with 11 bases left between them. There are 14 residues in the CDR3. In nucleotides, the CDR3 is TGCGCCAGCAGTCAATCGAAGGGGCTCAACGAGCAGTACTTC. Translating gives CASSQSKGLNEQYF.

A few counts support this clonotype. V and J are TRBV28 and TRBJ1-4; possible D gene TRBD1, 5 bases. The V and J ends lost 6 bases and 5 bases respectively, with 16 bases between them. In germline, CDR1 is MDHEN, CDR2 SYDVKM. The CDR3 is 15 residues long. CDR3 sequence (DNA): TGTGCCAGCAGCTTTTGGGGGGAGGCGAATGAAAAACTGTTTTTT. It encodes CASSFWGEANEKLFF. The entire variable domain, with the rest obtained from reference TRBV28 and TRBJ1-4, is as follows: DVKVTQSSRYLVKRTGEKVFLECVQDMDHENMFWYRQDPGLGLRLIYFSYDVKMKEKGDIPEGYSVSREKKERFSLILESASTNQTSMYLCASSFWGEANEKLFFGSGTQLSVL.

The V gene is TRBV20-1, the J gene TRBJ2-1; a weak D match, TRBD2 (5 bases). Per the germline V gene, CDR1 is DFQATT and CDR2 is SNEGSKA (reference sequence). V was trimmed by 6 bases and J by 14 bases, leaving 17 bases between them. CDR3 length: 11 residues. The CDR3 nucleotides read TGCAGTGCCTCTCGGGATGGGAGTAAGTTCTTC. Its translation: CSASRDGSKFF.

In nucleotides, the CDR3 is TGTGCCACCAAGCAACAGGGGACCGGGGGGGATGAAGCTTTCTTT. Amino acid sequence: CATKQQGTGGDEAFF. This rearrangement joins TRBV24-1 to TRBJ1-1, with 7 bases that match TRBD1. Losses at the gene ends were 8 bases for V and 7 bases for J; bases not matched to a gene: 15. Per germline, CDR1 KGHDR and CDR2 SFDVKD. The CDR3 length is 15 residues.

In this sample, this clonotype turned up a few times. V gene TRBV7-7 combines with J gene TRBJ2-5; tentatively, D is TRBD2 (5 bases). Trimming shortened V by 2 bases and J by 5 bases, and 12 bases separated the two germline ends. CDR3 size: 14 residues. Germline V gene data show CDR1 as SSHAT and CDR2 as FNYEAQ (reference sequence). The CDR3 nucleotides read TGTGCCAGCAGCTTAAGCGGAGTTGGGGAGACCCAGTACTTC. Translated, it gives CASSLSGVGETQYF.

This clonotype has a count of ten or more. The genes are TRBV30 and TRBJ2-3, with 13 positions matching TRBD2. This CDR3 has 17 amino acids. Trimming at V came to 4 bases and at J to 4 bases, leaving 11 bases not matched to a gene. Germline CDR1 GTSNPN, CDR2 SVGIG (reference sequence). In DNA form, the CDR3 reads TGTGCCTGGAATCATGGACTAGCGGGAGTCAAACCAGATACGCAGTATTTT. It specifies CAWNHGLAGVKPDTQYF.

This clonotype was detected only a few times. This chain joins TRBV12-3 or TRBV12-4 and TRBJ1-6; the D gene is possibly TRBD1 (5 bases). CDR3 length equals 15 residues. V lost 0 bases and J 5 bases, leaving 8 bases between the germline ends. CDR3 DNA sequence: TGTGCCAGCAGTTTAGCCGGAGGGGATAATTCACCCCTCCACTTT. Amino acid sequence: CASSLAGGDNSPLHF.

Only a few counts were recorded for this clonotype. CDR3 protein: CASSLAFRFNLENWAFF. As DNA, the CDR3 is TGTGCCAGCAGCTTAGCTTTCAGATTCAATTTGGAGAATTGGGCTTTCTTT. V and J are TRBV7-8 and TRBJ1-1, with D uncertain. Deletions cut 0 bases from V and 11 bases from J, with 25 bases between. Germline CDR1 SGHVS, CDR2 FQNEAQ. The CDR3 consists of 17 residues. The variable domain in full, completed from reference TRBV7-8 and TRBJ1-1, reads GAGVSQSPRYKVAKRGQDVALRCDPISGHVSLFWYQQALGQGPEFLTYFQNEAQLDKSGLPSDRFFAERPEGSVSTLKIQRTQQEDSAVYLCASSLAFRFNLENWAFFGQGTRLTVV.

This clonotype was detected many times. The J gene is TRBJ2-7, the V gene TRBV5-1; the D is unclear. This CDR3 has 16 amino acids. CDR1 is SGHRS, CDR2 YFSETQ, per germline. Trimming took off 0 bases at V and 3 bases at J, with 16 bases between the two ends. DNA of the CDR3: TGCGCCAGCAGCTTGGTTTCGCCCGACGGTGGCTACGAGCAGTACTTC. It encodes CASSLVSPDGGYEQYF.

The chain couples TRBV11-3 to TRBJ2-1, with no clear D. CDR1 and CDR2 (germline): SGHNT, YENEEA. Between the trimmed V and J ends, which lost 1 base and 6 bases, there was a span of 13 bases. CDR3 size: 15 residues. The chain's CDR3 is CASSLVGSLGNEQFF. In DNA, the CDR3 is TGTGCCAGCAGCTTAGTCGGCAGTCTGGGCAATGAGCAGTTCTTC.

This chain uses TRBV6-5 with TRBJ2-5; 8 bases agree with TRBD2. Germline assignment: CDR1 MNHEY and CDR2 SVGAGI. CDR3 length: 15 residues. With V trimmed by 5 bases and J by 3 bases, 8 bases remained unmatched. The chain's CDR3 is CASSRGAGVEETQYF. The CDR3 region has the DNA TGTGCCAGCAGTAGAGGAGCGGGGGTCGAAGAGACCCAGTACTTC.

The table lists this clonotype with a few counts. J is TRBJ1-1 and V is TRBV2, with 7 bases that match TRBD1. Germline V CDR1 and CDR2: SNHLY, FYNNEI. This CDR3 has 16 amino acids. The V and J ends lost 4 bases and 1 base, in that order; junction bases with no gene match: 9. CDR3 region: CASSVSEGGTNTEAFF. CDR3 coding DNA: TGTGCCAGCAGTGTGTCGGAAGGGGGCACGAACACTGAAGCTTTCTTT.

The rearrangement uses TRBV27 and TRBJ2-7; maybe TRBD2 (5 bases). V lost 0 bases to trimming and J lost 5 bases, with 8 bases between them. This CDR3 is 13 amino acids long. Germline V gives CDR1 MNHEY, CDR2 SMNVEV (reference sequence). CDR3 sequence (DNA): TGTGCCAGCAGTTTATCTGAGGGCCACGAGCAGTACTTC. Its translation: CASSLSEGHEQYF.

This clonotype has ten or more counts. The J gene is TRBJ2-6, the V gene TRBV15; TRBD1 might be the D (6 bases). The CDR3 is 17 amino acids. Germline V gene lookup returns CDR1 LNHNV and CDR2 YYDKDF (reference sequence). Trimming shortened V by 2 bases and J by 0 bases, and 11 bases separated the two germline ends. As DNA, the CDR3 is TGTGCCACCAGCAGACCGGACAGCAACTCTGGGGCCAACGTCCTGACTTTC. It specifies CATSRPDSNSGANVLTF.